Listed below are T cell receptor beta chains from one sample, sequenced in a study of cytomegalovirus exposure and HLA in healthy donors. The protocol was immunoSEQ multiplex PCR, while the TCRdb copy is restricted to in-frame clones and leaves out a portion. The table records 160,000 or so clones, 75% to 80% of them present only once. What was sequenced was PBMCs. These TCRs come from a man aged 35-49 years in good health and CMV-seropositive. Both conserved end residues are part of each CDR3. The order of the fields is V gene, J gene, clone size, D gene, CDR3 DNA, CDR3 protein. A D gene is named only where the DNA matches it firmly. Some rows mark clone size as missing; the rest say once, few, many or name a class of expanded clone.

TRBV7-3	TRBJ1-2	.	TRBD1	TGTGCCAGCAGAATGACAGGGGGCAGATATGGCTACACCTTC	CASRMTGGRYGYTF
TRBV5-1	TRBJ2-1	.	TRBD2	TGCGCCAGCAGCTTGGCCGGCGGGTTGACTAGCGGATATTCCTACAATGAGCAGTTCTTC	CASSLAGGLTSGYSYNEQFF
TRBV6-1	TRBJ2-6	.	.	TGTGCCAGCAGTGAACCGACAGGGACTGGGGCCAACGGCCTGACTTTC	CASSEPTGTGANGLTF
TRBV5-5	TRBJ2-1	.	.	TGTGCCAGCAGCTTGGAAGGACAGTACAATGAGCAGTTCTTC	CASSLEGQYNEQFF
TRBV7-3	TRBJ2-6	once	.	TGTGCCAGCAGCCAGGGTGGCTACTCTGGGGCCAACGTCCTGACTTTC	CASSQGGYSGANVLTF
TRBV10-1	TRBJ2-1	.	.	TGCGCCAGCAGTCCCGGACTGTACAATGAGCAGTTCTTC	CASSPGLYNEQFF
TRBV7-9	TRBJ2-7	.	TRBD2	TGTGCCAGCAGCCGTGGGGAGGGCGCTTTCTACGAGCAGTACTTC	CASSRGEGAFYEQYF
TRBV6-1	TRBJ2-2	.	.	TGTGCCAGCAGTGAAGCCGGGCGGGCGAGGGTCCTCGGGGAGCTGTTTTTT	CASSEAGRARVLGELFF
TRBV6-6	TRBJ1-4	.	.	TGTGCCAGCAGTAAAGGACAGTTTGCAACTAATGAAAAACTGTTTTTT	CASSKGQFATNEKLFF
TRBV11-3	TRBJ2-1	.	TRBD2	TGTGCCAGCAGCTCGGGACTAGCGGGAATGGGTACGGTCTTC	CASSSGLAGMGTVF
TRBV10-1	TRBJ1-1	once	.	TGTGCCAGCAGTGAGTATGCAGGCAACACTGAAGCTTTCTTT	CASSEYAGNTEAFF
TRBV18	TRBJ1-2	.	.	TGTGCCAGCTCACCTTCGACTTCCACGAACTATGGCTACACCTTC	CASSPSTSTNYGYTF
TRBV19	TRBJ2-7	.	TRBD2	TGTGCCAGTAGTGATCTAGCGGCCTACGAGCAGTACTTC	CASSDLAAYEQYF
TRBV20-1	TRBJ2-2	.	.	TGCAGTGCTCGCGAGGGCGGGGAGCTGTTTTTT	CSAREGGELFF
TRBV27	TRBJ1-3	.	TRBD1	TGTGCCAGCAGTCGGGACAGGGCAGGAAACACCATATATTTT	CASSRDRAGNTIYF
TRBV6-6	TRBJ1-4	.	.	TGTGCCAGCAGTTACTTCGAGGGAGAAAAACTGTTTTTT	CASSYFEGEKLFF
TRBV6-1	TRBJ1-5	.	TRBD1	TGTGCCAGCAGTGAAGCGCCGACAGGGGCGCATCAGCCCCAGCATTTT	CASSEAPTGAHQPQHF
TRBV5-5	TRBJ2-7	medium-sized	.	TGTGCCAGCAGCTTTGGGGCTCGCTACGAGCAGTACTTC	CASSFGARYEQYF
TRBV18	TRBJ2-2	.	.	TGTGCCAGCTCACCACCGGGAGGTGGGTCGAACACCGGGGAGCTGTTTTTT	CASSPPGGGSNTGELFF
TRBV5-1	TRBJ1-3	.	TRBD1	TGCGCCAGCAGCCGGGACAGGGTCGACACCATATATTTT	CASSRDRVDTIYF
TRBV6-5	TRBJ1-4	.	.	TGTGCCAGCAGTAGGACAGCCTATAATGAAAAACTGTTTTTT	CASSRTAYNEKLFF
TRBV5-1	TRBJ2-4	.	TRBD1	TGCGCCAGCAGCTCCGGACAGGCGGACAGTCAGTACTTC	CASSSGQADSQYF
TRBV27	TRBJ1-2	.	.	TGTGCCAGCAGTTTAGCCACAGGGTTTGGCTACACCTTC	CASSLATGFGYTF
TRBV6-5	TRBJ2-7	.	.	TGTGCCAGCAGTGAAACCCCAATAGACTACGAGCAGTACTTC	CASSETPIDYEQYF
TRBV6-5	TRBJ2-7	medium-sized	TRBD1	TGTGCCAGCAGTTACTCTAATGGGGACAGCTCCTACGAGCAGTACTTC	CASSYSNGDSSYEQYF
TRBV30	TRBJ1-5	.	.	TGTGCCTGGAGTGTCGGGGGGTCCCAGCATTTT	CAWSVGGSQHF
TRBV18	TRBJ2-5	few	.	TGTGCCAGCTCACCCAGGGGAACAGGTGAAAGCCAAGAGACCCAGTACTTC	CASSPRGTGESQETQYF
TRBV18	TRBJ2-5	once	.	TGTGCCAGCTCAGGACAGCAAGAGACCCAGTACTTC	CASSGQQETQYF
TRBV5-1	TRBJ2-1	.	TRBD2	TGCGCCAGCAGCTTAGAGAGGGCTAGCGGGCGCAATGAGCAGTTCTTC	CASSLERASGRNEQFF
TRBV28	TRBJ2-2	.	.	TGTGCCAGCAGCCAGACTATGCGGGAGCTGTTTTTT	CASSQTMRELFF
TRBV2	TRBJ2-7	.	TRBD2	TGTGCCAGCAGTGACGGAAGCGGGAACGAGCAGTACTTC	CASSDGSGNEQYF
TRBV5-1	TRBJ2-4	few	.	TGCGCCAGCAGCTTGGCAGGAGGGGAAAACAGTCAGTACTTC	CASSLAGGENSQYF
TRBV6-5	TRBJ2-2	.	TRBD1	TGTGCCAGCAGTGGGGACAGGGTGAACACCGGGGAGCTGTTTTTT	CASSGDRVNTGELFF
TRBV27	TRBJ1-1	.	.	TGTGCCAGCAGTTTAGATGCAGGGAACACTGAAGCTTTCTTT	CASSLDAGNTEAFF
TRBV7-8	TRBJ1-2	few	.	TGTGCCAGCAGCTCAACAGGGTTCGGCTACACCTTC	CASSSTGFGYTF
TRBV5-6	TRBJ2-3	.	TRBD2	TGTGCCAGCAGCTCCGGGACTAGCGACACAGATACGCAGTATTTT	CASSSGTSDTDTQYF
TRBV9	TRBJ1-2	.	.	TGTGCCAGCAGCGTAGCGGAGGAAGTCAGTGGCTACACCTTC	CASSVAEEVSGYTF
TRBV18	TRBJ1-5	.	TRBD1	TGTGCCAGCTCCCAGGGACAGATACAATCGCCCCAGCATTTT	CASSQGQIQSPQHF
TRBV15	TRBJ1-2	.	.	TGTGCCACCAGCAGAGACAGGCTTGGCTATGGCTACACCTTC	CATSRDRLGYGYTF
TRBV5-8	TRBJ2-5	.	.	TGTGCCAGCAGCCAAAGACAGTATACGGGAGAGACCCAGTACTTC	CASSQRQYTGETQYF
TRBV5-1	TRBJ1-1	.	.	TGCGCCAGCAGCTTGGAAGGGGTTGGGACTGAAGCTTTCTTT	CASSLEGVGTEAFF
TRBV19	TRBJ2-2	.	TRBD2	TGTGCCAGTGCGGGGCTAGCGGGAGGGCCGATCGGGGAGCTGTTTTTT	CASAGLAGGPIGELFF
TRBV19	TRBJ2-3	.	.	TGTGCCAGTAGTATAAGAGCAGATACGCAGTATTTT	CASSIRADTQYF